The 29 T cell receptor beta chains in this list originate from one sample, sequenced in a study of Graves' ophthalmopathy and Graves' hyperthyroidism. Using RNA transcripts, the TCR beta CDR3 regions were amplified. The workflow started with a first-round RT-PCR run with HTBI primers and then moved on to a second-round multiplex PCR. TCRdb re-called the multiplex PCR reads with MiXCR, one entry per CDR3 protein. Among roughly 1.1 million distinct CDR3 sequences listed, about two fifths were seen once. Sequencing was carried out using peripheral blood or thyroid tissue (not recorded which). The receptors shown here come from an adult man with Graves' hyperthyroidism.

This clonotype was seen at least ten times. The V gene is TRBV12-3 or TRBV12-4, the J gene TRBJ1-6; 8 nucleotides line up with TRBD1. The CDR3 consists of 14 residues. J was trimmed by 6 bases and V by 7 bases; bases with no gene match: 5. CDR3: CASNPRGRNSPLHF. In DNA form, the CDR3 reads TGTGCCAGCAATCCCAGGGGGCGTAATTCACCCCTCCACTTT.

The chain combines TRBV6-5 with TRBJ1-2, with 8 positions matching TRBD1. The ends lost 2 bases at V and 3 bases at J; junction bases unmatched: 5. This CDR3 is 15 amino acids long. The germline CDR1 and CDR2 sequences are MNHEY and SVGAGI. The CDR3 sequence is CASSYTKDRDYGYTF. The CDR3 DNA reads as TGTGCCAGCAGTTACACTAAGGACAGGGACTATGGCTACACCTTC.

This clonotype was counted a few times. The V and J genes are TRBV12-3 or TRBV12-4 and TRBJ2-6, with D possibly TRBD2 on 5 matching bases. This CDR3 is built from 18 residues. The V end was cut by 1 base, the J end by 0 bases, with 13 bases between. The CDR3 DNA reads as TGTGCCAGCAGTTTAGGCCGGGGAGATAGCTCTGGGGCCAACGTCCTGACTTTC. Translated, it gives CASSLGRGDSSGANVLTF.

This clonotype was counted many times. The J gene is TRBJ1-1, the V gene TRBV10-2; unclear D gene. CDR3 length: 13 amino acids. The V and J ends lost 6 bases and 6 bases respectively, with 14 bases between them. The germline gives CDR1 WSHSY, CDR2 SAAADI. The DNA for the CDR3 is TGCGCCAGCAGCGGACCTGGGTCTGCTGAAGCTTTCTTT. Its protein product is CASSGPGSAEAFF.

This chain connects TRBV7-2 to TRBJ2-3; TRBD2 is a possible D gene (6 bases). The V and J ends lost 1 base and 0 bases respectively, with 14 bases between them. This CDR3 has 17 amino acids. CDR1 and CDR2 from the germline V gene are SGHTA and FQGNSA. CDR3 in DNA: TGTGCCAGCAGCTTAGTCGGACTATCCGAGAGCACAGATACGCAGTATTTT. It codes for CASSLVGLSESTDTQYF. Combining the CDR3 with reference TRBV7-2 and TRBJ2-3 gives the whole variable domain GAGVSQSPSNKVTEKGKDVELRCDPISGHTALYWYRQSLGQGLEFLIYFQGNSAPDKSGLPSDRFSAERTGGSVSTLTIQRTQQEDSAVYLCASSLVGLSESTDTQYFGPGTRLTVL.

CDR3: CASSASGALTEAFF. For the CDR3, the DNA is TGCGCCAGCAGTGCTTCGGGGGCGCTCACTGAAGCTTTCTTT. This chain uses TRBV10-1 with TRBJ1-1; tentatively, D is TRBD1 (6 bases). Germline assignment: CDR1 WNHNN and CDR2 SYGVQD (reference sequence). V was clipped by 4 bases and J by 4 bases, with 13 bases between them. This CDR3 is built from 14 residues.

At least ten counts were recorded for this clonotype. This sequence joins TRBV6-5 and TRBJ1-1; D is unclear. V was cut by 2 bases and J by 3 bases, with 13 bases left in between. Looked up from germline, CDR1 is MNHEY and CDR2 is SVGAGI. This CDR3 has 15 residues. CDR3 in DNA: TGTGCCAGCAGTTACCGCCCCGAACAGTACACTGAAGCTTTCTTT. It encodes CASSYRPEQYTEAFF.

This clonotype was counted many times. CDR3 bases: TGCGCCAGCAGCACGAAGGACAGGGGTCATAATTCACCCCTCCACTTT. As protein: CASSTKDRGHNSPLHF. The chain couples TRBV5-1 to TRBJ1-6, with 9 bases lining up with TRBD1. The CDR3 extends over 16 amino acids. The ends lost 4 bases at V and 5 bases at J; junction bases unmatched: 7. CDR1 SGHRS and CDR2 YFSETQ come from the germline V gene.

This clonotype occurred many times. This chain uses TRBV25-1 with TRBJ1-2, with D unresolved. The CDR3 has 11 amino acids. Germline lookup yields CDR1 MGHDK and CDR2 SYGVNS. V was shortened by 6 bases and J by 4 bases, with 6 bases between the two germline ends. CDR3 DNA sequence: TGTGCCAGCAGCGGGATCTATGGCTACACCTTC. Translating gives CASSGIYGYTF.

There are many counts of this clonotype. V usage is TRBV20-1 and J usage is TRBJ1-5, with D tentatively TRBD1 (6 bases). Between the trimmed V and J ends, which lost 6 bases and 0 bases, there was a span of 12 bases. The CDR3 is 14 residues long. Per the germline V gene, CDR1 is DFQATT and CDR2 is SNEGSKA (reference sequence). CDR3 sequence (DNA): TGCAGTGCCTCGACAGGAAATAGCAATCAGCCCCAGCATTTT. Residues: CSASTGNSNQPQHF.

This clonotype was observed many times. The rearrangement joins TRBV20-1 to TRBJ1-5, with D unclear. Germline assignment: CDR1 DFQATT and CDR2 SNEGSKA (reference sequence). V was cut by 6 bases and J by 2 bases, with 20 bases left in between. This CDR3 spans 16 amino acids. The CDR3 coding sequence is TGCAGTGCAGCCGGTGGCCCGACAATAGGCAATCAGCCCCAGCATTTT. It translates to CSAAGGPTIGNQPQHF.

Ten or more counts support this clonotype. V gene TRBV7-9 combines with J gene TRBJ2-7; D is perhaps TRBD2 (5 bases). V was shortened by 6 bases and J by 2 bases, with 17 bases between the two germline ends. CDR1 is SEHNR and CDR2 is FQNEAQ in the germline V gene (reference sequence). The CDR3 is made up of 15 amino acids. CDR3 loop: CASRLGEGVTYEQYF. In DNA form, the CDR3 reads TGTGCCAGCAGACTAGGAGAGGGCGTCACCTACGAGCAGTACTTC.

As for this clonotype: A clone one base away is much larger, so this may be a read error. The genes are TRBV20-1 and TRBJ1-2; unclear D gene. The CDR3 loop spans 14 amino acids. Germline-derived CDR1 and CDR2 are DFQATT and SNEGSKA (reference sequence). For the CDR3, the DNA is TGCAGTGCTGGAGATGCCAGAGCCTTCTATGGCTACACCTTC. Translating gives CSAGDARAFYGYTF.

CDR3 DNA sequence: TGCAGCGTTGGATCAGGGACGGCTGAAGCTTTCTTT. Residues: CSVGSGTAEAFF. The chain uses TRBV29-1 and TRBJ1-1, with a weak D call TRBD1 (5 bases). The CDR3 is 12 amino acids. Germline CDR1 is SQVTM and CDR2 is ANQGSEA. Trimming shortened V by 4 bases and J by 6 bases, and 12 bases separated the two germline ends.

This chain links TRBV6-6 with TRBJ1-2; D is unclear. The CDR3 extends over 17 amino acids. Germline CDR1 is MNHNY and CDR2 is SVGAGI (reference sequence). V lost 0 bases and J lost 0, with 14 bases in between. CDR3: CASSYSVTEESNYGYTF. The CDR3, as DNA: TGTGCCAGCAGTTACTCAGTAACAGAAGAATCTAACTATGGCTACACCTTC.

The V call is TRBV5-1, the J call TRBJ2-7; D may be TRBD2 (5 bases). This CDR3 has 15 amino acids. Germline-derived CDR1 and CDR2 are SGHRS and YFSETQ. Trimming removed 0 bases at V and 2 bases at J, with 12 bases between. The CDR3 is CASSLVPTAAYEQYF. The DNA for the CDR3 is TGCGCCAGCAGCTTGGTACCAACAGCGGCCTACGAGCAGTACTTC.

This clonotype was observed many times. The chain carries TRBV29-1 and TRBJ2-7; 10 bases line up with TRBD2. CDR1 SQVTM and CDR2 ANQGSEA come from the germline V gene. The CDR3 consists of 15 residues. The trim removed 2 bases at V and 4 bases at J, leaving 8 bases unmatched. CDR3 residues: CSVELSSGSAYEQYF. As DNA, the CDR3 is TGCAGCGTTGAACTCTCTAGCGGGAGCGCGTACGAGCAGTACTTC.

The chain combines TRBV15 with TRBJ2-3, with 8 bases matching TRBD1. Germline V gene lookup returns CDR1 LNHNV and CDR2 YYDKDF (reference sequence). V dropped 6 bases and J dropped 0; count of bases not matched to a gene: 8. This CDR3 comprises 16 residues. As DNA, the CDR3 is TGTGCCACCAGTACGGAAAGGACAGGGAGCACAGATACGCAGTATTTT. Its translation: CATSTERTGSTDTQYF.

For this clonotype: At one end the junction does not follow the germline gene, possibly because of a read error. The CDR3 nucleotides read TGTGCCAGCAGCCTCAGGGGAACTAGCTCCTACGAGCAGTACTTC. It codes for CASSLRGTSSYEQYF. The J gene is TRBJ2-7, the V gene TRBV10-2; weak D call: TRBD1 (6 bases). The CDR3 is 15 amino acids. Germline V gives CDR1 WSHSY, CDR2 SAAADI.

V gene TRBV10-3 combines with J gene TRBJ1-6, with D possibly TRBD1 on 5 matching bases. Germline CDR1 is ENHRY and CDR2 is SYGVKD. Trimming shortened V by 5 bases and J by 2 bases, and 16 bases separated the two germline ends. The CDR3 length is 17 residues. The CDR3 DNA is TGTGCCATCAGTTACAGCACCTTGACAGCCTATAATTCACCCCTCCACTTT. It yields the protein CAISYSTLTAYNSPLHF.

This rearrangement joins TRBV19 to TRBJ1-4, with a possible D match to TRBD1 (5 bases). Germline loops: CDR1 LNHDA, CDR2 SQIVND (reference sequence). Trimming took off 5 bases at V and 8 bases at J, with 24 bases between the two ends. The CDR3 sequence is 17 residues long. The CDR3 protein is CASSPDVLRARGEKLFF. The DNA of the CDR3 is TGTGCCAGTAGTCCGGACGTCCTAAGGGCGCGGGGGGAAAAACTGTTTTTT.

This chain connects TRBV20-1 to TRBJ2-2; D is unclear. Germline V gene lookup returns CDR1 DFQATT and CDR2 SNEGSKA (reference sequence). V was clipped by 0 bases and J by 1 base, with 15 bases between them. The length of the CDR3 is 17 residues. The CDR3 nucleotides read TGCAGTGCTAGAGATCGTTTAGCAGCAGGGAACACCGGGGAGCTGTTTTTT. As protein: CSARDRLAAGNTGELFF.

V and J are TRBV5-1 and TRBJ2-3, with a possible D match to TRBD2 (5 bases). The V end was cut by 4 bases, the J end by 2 bases, with 17 bases between. Germline assignment: CDR1 SGHRS and CDR2 YFSETQ. The length of the CDR3 is 16 residues. The DNA for the CDR3 is TGCGCCAGCAGCCCCGATACTCGGGATTACACAGATACGCAGTATTTT. Translated: CASSPDTRDYTDTQYF.

In its sample, this clonotype was seen many times. The CDR3 coding sequence is TGTGCCAGCAGACCTGACAGATGGGCTAATGAAAAACTGTTTTTT. Its translation: CASRPDRWANEKLFF. The genes are TRBV7-8 and TRBJ1-4, with D maybe TRBD1 (5 bases). The germline V gene has CDR1 SGHVS and CDR2 FQNEAQ. Trimming cost V 6 bases and J 3 bases, with 14 bases left between them. The CDR3 has 15 residues.

The chain carries TRBV29-1 and TRBJ1-1; D perhaps matches TRBD1 (5 bases). V shed 3 bases and J shed 5 bases, with 13 bases lying between them. The CDR3 is 13 amino acids. Germline V gene data show CDR1 as SQVTM and CDR2 as ANQGSEA. CDR3 sequence: CSVEGVAGTEAFF. The CDR3 region has the DNA TGCAGCGTTGAGGGGGTTGCGGGGACTGAAGCTTTCTTT.

This chain connects TRBV6-5 to TRBJ2-7, with 10 bases aligning to TRBD1. This CDR3 is 14 amino acids long. The germline V gene encodes CDR1 MNHEY and CDR2 SVGAGI. Trimming at V came to 6 bases and at J to 2 bases, leaving 4 bases not matched to a gene. DNA for the CDR3: TGTGCCAGCAGGGGACAGGGGAAAACCTACGAGCAGTACTTC. Encoded protein: CASRGQGKTYEQYF.

V is TRBV9 and J is TRBJ1-2; TRBD1 is a possible D gene (6 bases). There are 16 residues in the CDR3. Germline loops: CDR1 SGDLS, CDR2 YYNGEE. Trimming pared 2 bases from V and 10 bases from J, leaving 24 bases between. The CDR3 loop is CASSVGRGAGGGDYTF. In nucleotides, the CDR3 is TGTGCCAGCAGCGTGGGAAGGGGGGCCGGTGGAGGCGACTACACCTTC. The entire variable domain, with the rest obtained from reference TRBV9 and TRBJ1-2, is as follows: DSGVTQTPKHLITATGQRVTLRCSPRSGDLSVYWYQQSLDQGLQFLIQYYNGEERAKGNILERFSAQQFPDLHSELNLSSLELGDSALYFCASSVGRGAGGGDYTFGSGTRLTVV.

For this clonotype: Here the CDR3 omits its conserved ending phenylalanine or tryptophan, so a read error is the likely source. The genes are TRBV7-9 and TRBJ1-6; unclear D gene. Per the germline V gene, CDR1 is SEHNR and CDR2 is FQNEAQ (reference sequence). The germline V and J ends were trimmed by 3 bases and 2 bases, with 20 bases remaining between them. The CDR3 is made up of 19 amino acids. The CDR3 DNA is TGTGCCAGCAGCTTGGAGGGTTTTCCCCCGTCTACCTATAATTCACCCCTCCACTCT. Protein product: CASSLEGFPPSTYNSPLHS.

A note on this clonotype: This CDR3 fails to terminate in the conserved phenylalanine or tryptophan, so it likely reflects a read error. It is unclear where the CDR3 begins or ends on the DNA, so no DNA is shown, and the CDR3 is as TCRdb lists it. This CDR3 reads CASSSGTGVTKV. The genes are TRBV10-3 and TRBJ1-4; the table's D call, TRBD1, was not checked against the DNA. The CDR3 has 12 residues if both end residues are counted. Germline assignment: CDR1 ENHRY and CDR2 SYGVKD.